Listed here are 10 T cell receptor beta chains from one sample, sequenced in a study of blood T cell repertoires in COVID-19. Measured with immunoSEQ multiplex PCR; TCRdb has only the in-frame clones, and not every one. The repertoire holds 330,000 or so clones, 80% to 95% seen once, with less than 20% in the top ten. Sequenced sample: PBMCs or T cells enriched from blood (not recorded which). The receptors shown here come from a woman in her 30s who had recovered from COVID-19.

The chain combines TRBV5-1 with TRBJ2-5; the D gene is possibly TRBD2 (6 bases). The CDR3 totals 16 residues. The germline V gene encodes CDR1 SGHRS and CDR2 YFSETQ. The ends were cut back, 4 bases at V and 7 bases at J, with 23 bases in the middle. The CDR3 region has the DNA TGCGCCAGCAGCCCGGGAGTAGCGGCCTCCGGGGGGACCCAGTACTTC. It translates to CASSPGVAASGGTQYF.

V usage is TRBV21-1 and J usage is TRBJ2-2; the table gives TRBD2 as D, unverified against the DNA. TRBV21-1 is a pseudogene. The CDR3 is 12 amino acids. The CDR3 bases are TGTGCCAGCAGCATCGGCACCGGGGAGCTGTTTTTT. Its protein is CASSIGTGELFF.

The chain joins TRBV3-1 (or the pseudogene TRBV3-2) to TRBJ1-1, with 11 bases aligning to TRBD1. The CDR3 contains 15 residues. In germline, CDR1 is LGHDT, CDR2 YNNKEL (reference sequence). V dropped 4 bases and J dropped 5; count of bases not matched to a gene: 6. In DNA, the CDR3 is TGTGCCAGCAGCCGAACCGGGACAGGGGGAACTGAAGCTTTCTTT. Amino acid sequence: CASSRTGTGGTEAFF.

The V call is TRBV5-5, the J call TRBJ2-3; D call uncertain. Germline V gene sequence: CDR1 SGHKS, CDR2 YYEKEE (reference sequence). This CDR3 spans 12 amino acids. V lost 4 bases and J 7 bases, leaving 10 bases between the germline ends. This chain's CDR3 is CASSAWANTQYF. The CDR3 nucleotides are TGTGCCAGCAGCGCCTGGGCGAATACGCAGTATTTT.

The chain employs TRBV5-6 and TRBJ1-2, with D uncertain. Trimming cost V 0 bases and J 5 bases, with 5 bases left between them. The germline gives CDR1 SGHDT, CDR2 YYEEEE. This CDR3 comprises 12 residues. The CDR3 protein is CASSLGGYGYTF. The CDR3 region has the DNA TGTGCCAGCAGCTTGGGAGGGTATGGCTACACCTTC.

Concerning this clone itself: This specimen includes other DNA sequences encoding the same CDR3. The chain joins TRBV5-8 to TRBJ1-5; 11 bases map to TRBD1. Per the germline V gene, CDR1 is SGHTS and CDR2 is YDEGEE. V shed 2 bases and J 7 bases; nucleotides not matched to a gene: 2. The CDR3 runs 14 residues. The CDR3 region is CASSFGTGGQPQHF. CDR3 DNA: TGTGCCAGCAGCTTCGGGACAGGGGGACAGCCCCAGCATTTT. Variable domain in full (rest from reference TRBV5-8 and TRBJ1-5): EAGVTQSPTHLIKTRGQQATLRCSPISGHTSVYWYQQALGLGLQFLLWYDEGEERNRGNFPPRFSGRQFPNYSSELNVNALELEDSALYLCASSFGTGGQPQHFGDGTRLSIL.

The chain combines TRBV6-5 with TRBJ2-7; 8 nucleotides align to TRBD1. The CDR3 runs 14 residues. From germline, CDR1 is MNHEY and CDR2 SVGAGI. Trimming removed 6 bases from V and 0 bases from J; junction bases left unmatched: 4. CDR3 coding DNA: TGTGCCAGCAGGCTGGACAGGGCCTCCTACGAGCAGTACTTC. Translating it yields CASRLDRASYEQYF.

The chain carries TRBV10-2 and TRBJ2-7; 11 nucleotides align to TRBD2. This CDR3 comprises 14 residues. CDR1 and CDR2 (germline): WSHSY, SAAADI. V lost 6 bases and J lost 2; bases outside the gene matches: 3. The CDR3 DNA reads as TGCGCCAGCAGAGTAGCGGGAGGGACCTACGAGCAGTACTTC. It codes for CASRVAGGTYEQYF.

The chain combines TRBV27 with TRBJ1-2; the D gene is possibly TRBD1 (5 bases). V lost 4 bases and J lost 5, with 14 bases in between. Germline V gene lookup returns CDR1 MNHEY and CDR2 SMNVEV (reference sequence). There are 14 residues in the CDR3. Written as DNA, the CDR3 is TGTGCCAGCAGTTCCGCGGACAAATCGTATGGCTACACCTTC. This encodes CASSSADKSYGYTF.

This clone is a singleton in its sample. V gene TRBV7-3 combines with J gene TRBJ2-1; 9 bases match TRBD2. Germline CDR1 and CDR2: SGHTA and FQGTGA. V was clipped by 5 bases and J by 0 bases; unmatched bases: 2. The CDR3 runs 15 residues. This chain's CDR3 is CASSVSGGSYNEQFF. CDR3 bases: TGTGCCAGCAGCGTTAGCGGGGGCTCCTACAATGAGCAGTTCTTC.